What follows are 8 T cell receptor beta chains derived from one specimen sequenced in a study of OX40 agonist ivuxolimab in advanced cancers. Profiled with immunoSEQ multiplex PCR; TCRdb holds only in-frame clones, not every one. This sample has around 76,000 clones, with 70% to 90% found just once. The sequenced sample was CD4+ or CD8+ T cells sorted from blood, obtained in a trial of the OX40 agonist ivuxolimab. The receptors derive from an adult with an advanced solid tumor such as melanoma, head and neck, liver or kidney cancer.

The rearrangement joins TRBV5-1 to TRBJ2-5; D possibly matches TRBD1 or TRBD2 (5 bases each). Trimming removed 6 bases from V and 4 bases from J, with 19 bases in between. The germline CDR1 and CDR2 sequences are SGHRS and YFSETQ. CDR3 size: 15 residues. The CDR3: CASTPSLGTGETQYF. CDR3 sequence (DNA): TGCGCCAGCACGCCTAGCCTTGGGACGGGAGAGACCCAGTACTTC.

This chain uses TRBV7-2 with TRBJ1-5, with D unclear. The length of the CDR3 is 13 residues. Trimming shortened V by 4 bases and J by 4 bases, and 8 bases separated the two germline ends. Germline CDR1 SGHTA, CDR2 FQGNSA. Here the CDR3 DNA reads TGTGCCAGCAGCTCCTGGGTTAATCAGCCCCAGCATTTT. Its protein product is CASSSWVNQPQHF.

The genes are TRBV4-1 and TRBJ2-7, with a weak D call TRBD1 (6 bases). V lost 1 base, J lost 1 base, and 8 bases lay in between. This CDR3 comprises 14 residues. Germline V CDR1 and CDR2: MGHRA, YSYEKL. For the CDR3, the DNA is TGCGCCAGCAGCCAAGGGACAGCGTCCTACGAGCAGTACTTC. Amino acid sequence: CASSQGTASYEQYF.

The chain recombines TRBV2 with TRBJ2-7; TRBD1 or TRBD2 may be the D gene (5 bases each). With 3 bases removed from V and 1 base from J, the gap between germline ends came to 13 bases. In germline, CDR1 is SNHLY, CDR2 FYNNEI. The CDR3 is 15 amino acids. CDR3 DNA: TGTGCCAGCAGTGAGACCGGGGCGAAATCCTACGAGCAGTACTTC. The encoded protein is CASSETGAKSYEQYF.

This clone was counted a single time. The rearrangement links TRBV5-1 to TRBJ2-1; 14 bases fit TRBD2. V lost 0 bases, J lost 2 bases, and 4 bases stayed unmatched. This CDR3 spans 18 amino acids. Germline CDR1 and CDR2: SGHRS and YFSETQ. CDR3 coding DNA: TGCGCCAGCAGCTTGGGACTAGCGGGAGGGTTAGCCTACAATGAGCAGTTCTTC. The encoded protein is CASSLGLAGGLAYNEQFF.

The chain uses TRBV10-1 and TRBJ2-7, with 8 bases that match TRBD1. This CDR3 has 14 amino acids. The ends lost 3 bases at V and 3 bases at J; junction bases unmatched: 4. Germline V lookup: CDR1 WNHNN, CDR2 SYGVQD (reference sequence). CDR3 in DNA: TGCGCCAGCAGTGAATACAGGGGGAACTACGAGCAGTACTTC. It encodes CASSEYRGNYEQYF.

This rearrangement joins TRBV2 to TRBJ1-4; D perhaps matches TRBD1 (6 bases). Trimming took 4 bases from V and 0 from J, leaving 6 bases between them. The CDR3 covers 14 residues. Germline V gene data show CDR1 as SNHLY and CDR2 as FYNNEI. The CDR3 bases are TGTGCCAGCAGTGGGACAGCAACTAATGAAAAACTGTTTTTT. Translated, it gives CASSGTATNEKLFF.

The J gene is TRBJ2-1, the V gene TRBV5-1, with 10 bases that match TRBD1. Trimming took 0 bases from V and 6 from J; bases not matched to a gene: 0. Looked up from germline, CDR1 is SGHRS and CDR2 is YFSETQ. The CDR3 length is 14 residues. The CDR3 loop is CASSLGDRGNEQFF. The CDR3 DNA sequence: TGCGCCAGCAGCTTGGGGGACAGGGGCAATGAGCAGTTCTTC.